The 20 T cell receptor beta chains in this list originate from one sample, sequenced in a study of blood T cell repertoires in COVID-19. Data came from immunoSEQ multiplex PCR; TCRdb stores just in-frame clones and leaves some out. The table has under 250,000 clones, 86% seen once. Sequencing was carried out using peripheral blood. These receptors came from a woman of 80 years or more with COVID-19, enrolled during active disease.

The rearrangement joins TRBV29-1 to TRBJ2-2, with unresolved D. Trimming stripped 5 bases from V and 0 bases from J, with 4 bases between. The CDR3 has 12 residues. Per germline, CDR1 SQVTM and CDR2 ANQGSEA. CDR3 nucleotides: TGCAGCGTTACAGCGAACACCGGGGAGCTGTTTTTT. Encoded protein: CSVTANTGELFF.

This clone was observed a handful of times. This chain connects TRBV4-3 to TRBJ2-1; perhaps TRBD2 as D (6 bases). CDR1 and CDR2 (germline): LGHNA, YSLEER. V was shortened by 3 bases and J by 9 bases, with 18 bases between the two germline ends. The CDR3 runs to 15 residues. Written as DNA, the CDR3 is TGCGCCAGCAGCCAGCTCGGAGGGATTAGCCCTGAGCAGTTCTTC. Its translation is CASSQLGGISPEQFF.

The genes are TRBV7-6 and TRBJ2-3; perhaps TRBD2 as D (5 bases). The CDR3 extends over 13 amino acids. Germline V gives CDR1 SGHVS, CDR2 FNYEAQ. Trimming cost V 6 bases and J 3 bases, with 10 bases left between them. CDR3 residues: CASSPAGTDTQYF. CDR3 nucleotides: TGTGCCAGCAGTCCTGCGGGTACAGATACGCAGTATTTT.

The CDR3 DNA is TGTGCCTGGAGTGTAGGGGGGAACACTGAAGCTTTCTTT. Encoded protein: CAWSVGGNTEAFF. This rearrangement joins TRBV30 to TRBJ1-1; TRBD1 might be the D (6 bases). Trimming shortened V by 0 bases and J by 1 base, and 6 bases separated the two germline ends. The V gene's germline CDR1 is GTSNPN and CDR2 SVGIG (reference sequence). The CDR3 extends over 13 amino acids.

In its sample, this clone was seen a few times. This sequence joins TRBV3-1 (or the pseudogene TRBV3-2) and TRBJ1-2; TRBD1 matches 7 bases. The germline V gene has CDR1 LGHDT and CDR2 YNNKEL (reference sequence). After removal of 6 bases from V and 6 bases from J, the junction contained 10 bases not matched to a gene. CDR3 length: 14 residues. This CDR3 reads CASRKQGPWDGYTF. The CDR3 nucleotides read TGTGCCAGCAGAAAACAGGGGCCGTGGGATGGCTACACCTTC.

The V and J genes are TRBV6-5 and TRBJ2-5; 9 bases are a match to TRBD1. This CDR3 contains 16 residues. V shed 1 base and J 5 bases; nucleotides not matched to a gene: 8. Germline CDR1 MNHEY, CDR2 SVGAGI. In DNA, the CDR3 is TGTGCCAGCAGTTACTTTGGGGACGGACAGGGGGAGACCCAGTACTTC. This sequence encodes CASSYFGDGQGETQYF.

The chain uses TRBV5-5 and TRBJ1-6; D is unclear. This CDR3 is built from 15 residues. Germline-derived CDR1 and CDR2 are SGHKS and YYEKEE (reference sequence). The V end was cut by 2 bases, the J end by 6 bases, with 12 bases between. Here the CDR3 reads CASSFKLGVNSPLHF. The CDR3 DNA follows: TGTGCCAGCAGCTTCAAACTTGGAGTTAATTCACCCCTCCACTTT.

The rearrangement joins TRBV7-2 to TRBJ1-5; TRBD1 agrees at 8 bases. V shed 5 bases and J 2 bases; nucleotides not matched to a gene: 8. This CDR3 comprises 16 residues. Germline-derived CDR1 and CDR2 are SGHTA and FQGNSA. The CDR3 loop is CASSVTGGDGNQPQHF. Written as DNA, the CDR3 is TGTGCCAGCAGCGTTACAGGGGGAGATGGCAATCAGCCCCAGCATTTT.

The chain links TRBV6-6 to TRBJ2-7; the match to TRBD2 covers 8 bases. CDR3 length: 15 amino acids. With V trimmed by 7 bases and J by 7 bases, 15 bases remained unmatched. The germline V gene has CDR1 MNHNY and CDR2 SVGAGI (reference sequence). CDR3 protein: CASTSHGGGRGEQYV. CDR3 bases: TGTGCCAGCACCTCTCACGGGGGGGGCCGGGGGGAGCAGTACGTC.

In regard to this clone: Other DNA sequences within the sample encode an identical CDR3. Written as DNA, the CDR3 is TGTGCCTGGGGACAGGGAAGCAATCAGCCCCAGCATTTT. It is translated as CAWGQGSNQPQHF. The chain joins TRBV30 to TRBJ1-5, with TRBD1 identical over 8 bases. V was pared by 5 bases and J by 1 base, with 1 base of the junction left unmatched. This CDR3 is built from 13 residues. Germline CDR1 is GTSNPN and CDR2 is SVGIG (reference sequence). Looking up the rest from reference TRBV30 and TRBJ1-5 gives the full variable domain: SQTIHQWPATLVQPVGSPLSLECTVEGTSNPNLYWYRQAAGRGLQLLFYSVGIGQISSEVPQNLSASRPQDRQFILSSKKLLLSDSGFYLCAWGQGSNQPQHFGDGTRLSIL.

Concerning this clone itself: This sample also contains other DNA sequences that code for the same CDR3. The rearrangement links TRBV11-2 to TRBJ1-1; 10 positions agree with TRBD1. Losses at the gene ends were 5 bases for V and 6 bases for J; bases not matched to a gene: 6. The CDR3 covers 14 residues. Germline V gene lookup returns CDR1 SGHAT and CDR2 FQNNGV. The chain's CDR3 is CASSPGQGVAEAFF. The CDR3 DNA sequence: TGTGCCAGCAGCCCCGGACAGGGGGTCGCTGAAGCTTTCTTT.

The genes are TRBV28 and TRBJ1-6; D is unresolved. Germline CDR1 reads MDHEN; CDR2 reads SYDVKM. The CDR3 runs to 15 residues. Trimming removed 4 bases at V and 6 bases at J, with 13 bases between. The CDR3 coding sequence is TGTGCCAGCAGTTCATACAGTGGGCGTAATTCACCCCTCCACTTT. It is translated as CASSSYSGRNSPLHF.

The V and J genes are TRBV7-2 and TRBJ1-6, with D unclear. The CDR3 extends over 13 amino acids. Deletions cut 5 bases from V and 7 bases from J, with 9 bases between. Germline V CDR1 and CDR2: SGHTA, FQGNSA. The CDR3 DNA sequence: TGTGCCAGCAGCCTAGGCGTAAATTCACCCCTCCACTTT. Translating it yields CASSLGVNSPLHF. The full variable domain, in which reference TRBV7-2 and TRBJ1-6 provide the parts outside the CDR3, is GAGVSQSPSNKVTEKGKDVELRCDPISGHTALYWYRQSLGQGLEFLIYFQGNSAPDKSGLPSDRFSAERTGGSVSTLTIQRTQQEDSAVYLCASSLGVNSPLHFGNGTRLTVT.

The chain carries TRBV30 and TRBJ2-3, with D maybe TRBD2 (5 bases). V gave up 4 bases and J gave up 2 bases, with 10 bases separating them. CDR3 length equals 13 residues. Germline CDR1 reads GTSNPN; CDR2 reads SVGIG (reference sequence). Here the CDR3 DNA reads TGTGCCTGGAATTCAGCGGTCACAGATACGCAGTATTTT. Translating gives CAWNSAVTDTQYF.

The CDR3 here is CASSPRGLANYGYTF. The CDR3 DNA reads as TGTGCCAGCAGCCCCAGGGGGTTAGCTAACTATGGCTACACCTTC. The chain recombines TRBV5-5 with TRBJ1-2; 7 nucleotides line up with TRBD1. CDR3 length: 15 residues. The germline gives CDR1 SGHKS, CDR2 YYEKEE (reference sequence). The J segment lost 0 bases and the V segment lost 4 bases, leaving 6 bases of the junction unmatched.

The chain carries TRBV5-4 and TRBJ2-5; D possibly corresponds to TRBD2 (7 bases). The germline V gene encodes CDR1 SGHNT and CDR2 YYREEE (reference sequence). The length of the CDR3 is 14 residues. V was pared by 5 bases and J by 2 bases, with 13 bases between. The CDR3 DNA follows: TGTGCCAGCAGACGCGGGGGCCCACAAGAGACCCAGTACTTC. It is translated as CASRRGGPQETQYF.

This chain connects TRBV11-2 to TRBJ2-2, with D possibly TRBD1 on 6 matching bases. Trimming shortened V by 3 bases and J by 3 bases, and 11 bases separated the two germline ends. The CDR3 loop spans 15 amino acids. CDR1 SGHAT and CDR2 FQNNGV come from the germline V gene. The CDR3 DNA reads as TGTGCCAGCAGCTTTGGACAGCTCTACACCGGGGAGCTGTTTTTT. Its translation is CASSFGQLYTGELFF.

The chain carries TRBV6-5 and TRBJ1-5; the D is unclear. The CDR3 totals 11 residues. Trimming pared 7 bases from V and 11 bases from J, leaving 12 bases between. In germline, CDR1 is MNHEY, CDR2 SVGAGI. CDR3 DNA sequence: TGTGCCAGCAAGTTCGGGAGGACCCAGCATTTT. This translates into CASKFGRTQHF.

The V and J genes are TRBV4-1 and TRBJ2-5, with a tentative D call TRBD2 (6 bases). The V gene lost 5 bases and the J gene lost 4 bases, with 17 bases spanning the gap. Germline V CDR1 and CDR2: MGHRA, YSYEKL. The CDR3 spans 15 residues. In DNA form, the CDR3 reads TGCGCCAGCAGCTACCGGGCGGGACGTGGAGAGACCCAGTACTTC. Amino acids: CASSYRAGRGETQYF.

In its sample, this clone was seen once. CDR3: CASSPGGWTSGYTDTQYF. Written as DNA, the CDR3 is TGTGCCAGCTCACCCGGTGGTTGGACTAGCGGGTACACAGATACGCAGTATTTT. The J gene is TRBJ2-3, the V gene TRBV18; the match to TRBD2 covers 11 bases. CDR3 length: 18 residues. Germline V gene sequence: CDR1 KGHSH, CDR2 LQKENI. V gave up 3 bases and J gave up 2 bases; unmatched junction bases: 10.